A single sample gave rise to the 12 T cell receptor beta chains below, sequenced in a study of identical twins. TCRdb redid the calling of the 5' RACE reads with MiXCR, one entry per CDR3 protein. Here the sample spans approximately 220,000 distinct CDR3 sequences, about 7.5% being singletons. Another study also made use of these data, one on yellow fever vaccine responses in identical twins.

Sequences were obtained from memory (CD45RO+) T cells sorted from blood. The source is a woman between 18 and 30 years old in good health.

This clonotype was detected ten times or more. V usage is TRBV7-3 and J usage is TRBJ2-6; the D is unclear. The CDR3 length is 16 residues. Germline lookup yields CDR1 SGHTA and CDR2 FQGTGA. V dropped 2 bases and J dropped 4 bases, with 12 bases sitting between them. CDR3 sequence reads: CASSLVSNRGANVLTF. The CDR3 coding sequence is TGTGCCAGCAGCTTAGTGTCTAATCGAGGGGCCAACGTCCTGACTTTC.

CDR3 in DNA: TGTGCCAGAGGAAGACAGGTTACCATGAACACTGAAGCTTTCTTT. Residues: CARGRQVTMNTEAFF. V is TRBV25-1 and J is TRBJ1-1; TRBD1 is a possible D gene (6 bases). Trimming stripped 9 bases from V and 0 bases from J, with 17 bases between. Germline V gene sequence: CDR1 MGHDK, CDR2 SYGVNS. This CDR3 region has 15 residues.

This clonotype was detected only a few times. This chain links TRBV30 with TRBJ1-2; D might be TRBD1 (6 bases). The CDR3 length is 14 residues. The germline V gene encodes CDR1 GTSNPN and CDR2 SVGIG (reference sequence). Trimming took off 0 bases at V and 4 bases at J, with 12 bases between the two ends. CDR3 nucleotides: TGTGCCTGGAGTGTGGGTGGACAGAGCTATGGCTACACCTTC. Translating it yields CAWSVGGQSYGYTF.

CDR3 sequence reads: CASSTTGSPEDKNIQYF. In nucleotides, the CDR3 is TGTGCCAGCTCTACCACAGGGAGCCCCGAGGACAAAAACATTCAGTACTTC. V and J are TRBV18 and TRBJ2-4, with D possibly being TRBD1 (6 bases). CDR3 length: 17 residues. In germline, CDR1 is KGHSH, CDR2 LQKENI. V was shortened by 6 bases and J by 3 bases, with 21 bases between the two germline ends.

This clonotype has more than one count but fewer than ten. J is TRBJ2-3 and V is TRBV20-1, with D possibly TRBD1 on 5 matching bases. V was clipped by 6 bases and J by 5 bases, with 12 bases between them. From germline, CDR1 is DFQATT and CDR2 SNEGSKA (reference sequence). CDR3 length: 12 amino acids. The CDR3 spells CSAVGDRDTQYF. The CDR3 bases are TGCAGTGCGGTAGGGGATAGAGATACGCAGTATTTT.

V is TRBV4-2 and J is TRBJ1-3, with D possibly matching TRBD1 (5 bases). Germline loops: CDR1 LGHNA, CDR2 YNFKEQ. This CDR3 is 15 amino acids long. The ends were cut back, 0 bases at V and 3 bases at J, with 9 bases in the middle. Here the CDR3 DNA reads TGTGCCAGCAGCCAAGATTTAGGGGTTGGAAACACCATATATTTT. Its translation is CASSQDLGVGNTIYF.

The rearrangement links TRBV28 to TRBJ1-2, with unresolved D. Trimming took 3 bases from V and 8 from J, leaving 4 bases between them. CDR1 MDHEN and CDR2 SYDVKM come from the germline V gene. The CDR3 is made up of 10 amino acids. CDR3 nucleotides: TGTGCCAGCAGTTTTCAGGGCTACACCTTC. Its translation is CASSFQGYTF.

The chain recombines TRBV6-1 with TRBJ1-5, with a tentative D call TRBD1 (5 bases). CDR1 is MNHNS, CDR2 SASEGT, per germline. Between the trimmed V and J ends, which lost 10 bases and 3 bases, there was a span of 13 bases. The CDR3 runs to 13 residues. DNA of the CDR3: TGTGCCATCCGTTCAGGGAACAATCAGCCCCAGCATTTT. It encodes CAIRSGNNQPQHF.

The V call is TRBV20-1, the J call TRBJ2-3; 16 bases align to TRBD2. CDR1 and CDR2 from the germline V gene are DFQATT and SNEGSKA (reference sequence). Unmatched junction bases numbered 7, after V lost 3 bases and J lost 7 bases. This CDR3 contains 16 residues. CDR3 sequence (DNA): TGCAGTGCTAGGGGACTAGCGGGAGGGCCATTCAATACGCAGTATTTT. It is translated as CSARGLAGGPFNTQYF.

The chain links TRBV5-1 to TRBJ2-7; D is unclear. Trimming pared 0 bases from V and 1 base from J, leaving 8 bases between. The germline V gene has CDR1 SGHRS and CDR2 YFSETQ. This CDR3 is 14 amino acids long. In DNA form, the CDR3 reads TGCGCCAGCAGCTTGGATACTCCTTCCTACGAGCAGTACTTC. This sequence encodes CASSLDTPSYEQYF.

The chain has TRBV29-1 and TRBJ2-7, with D unclear. Trimming pared 4 bases from V and 5 bases from J, leaving 9 bases between. CDR3 length: 11 residues. Germline CDR1 SQVTM, CDR2 ANQGSEA. CDR3 in amino acids: CSVGRGNEQYF. CDR3 bases: TGCAGCGTTGGGCGAGGTAACGAGCAGTACTTC.

This clonotype was seen a few times. The chain uses TRBV3-1 and TRBJ1-1; possibly TRBD1 for D (6 bases). This CDR3 region has 15 residues. Trimming stripped 0 bases from V and 5 bases from J, with 13 bases between. Germline CDR1 reads LGHDT; CDR2 reads YNNKEL (reference sequence). The CDR3: CASSQDGQGRTEAFF. In DNA form, the CDR3 reads TGTGCCAGCAGCCAAGATGGGCAGGGGCGGACTGAAGCTTTCTTT.